Each of the 17 T cell receptor beta chains below was sequenced from the same sample in a study of early T cells in non-severe SARS-CoV-2 infection. TCRdb passed the 5' RACE reads through MiXCR, listing each CDR3 protein once. The sample shows roughly 70,000 distinct CDR3 sequences, roughly 18% of them seen only once. This specimen was whole blood, taken at baseline. The receptors shown here come from an adult who was a healthcare worker with PCR-confirmed SARS-CoV-2 infection or an uninfected control (not recorded which).

This clonotype has just a few counts. V is TRBV10-3 and J is TRBJ2-1; the match to TRBD1 covers 7 bases. J lost 7 bases, V lost 8 bases, and 2 bases had no gene match. CDR3 length equals 11 residues. The V gene's germline CDR1 is ENHRY and CDR2 SYGVKD. CDR3 sequence (DNA): TGTGCCATCTCGACAGGGAATGAGCAGTTCTTC. The encoded protein is CAISTGNEQFF.

The rearrangement joins TRBV18 to TRBJ2-7, with TRBD1 identical over 10 bases. The CDR3 is made up of 14 amino acids. In germline, CDR1 is KGHSH, CDR2 LQKENI. After removal of 4 bases from V and 7 bases from J, the junction contained 7 bases not matched to a gene. DNA of the CDR3: TGTGCCAGCTCACTCAGGACAGGGGGGCAGGAGCAGTACTTC. Protein sequence: CASSLRTGGQEQYF. The full variable domain, in which reference TRBV18 and TRBJ2-7 provide the parts outside the CDR3, is NAGVMQNPRHLVRRRGQEARLRCSPMKGHSHVYWYRQLPEEGLKFMVYLQKENIIDESGMPKERFSAEFPKEGPSILRIQQVVRGDSAAYFCASSLRTGGQEQYFGPGTRLTVT.

The genes are TRBV27 and TRBJ2-3, with a possible D match to TRBD2 (6 bases). V was trimmed by 5 bases and J by 0 bases, leaving 18 bases between them. The CDR3 spans 17 residues. In germline, CDR1 is MNHEY, CDR2 SMNVEV (reference sequence). The DNA of the CDR3 is TGTGCCAGCAGTCCTTCCCTAGCGAGGTATAGCACAGATACGCAGTATTTT. This sequence encodes CASSPSLARYSTDTQYF.

About this clonotype: A much larger clone is a single base away; this may be a read error. The chain carries TRBV11-2 and TRBJ2-3; D is uncertain. Trimming pared 7 bases from V and 4 bases from J, leaving 6 bases between. This CDR3 is 11 amino acids long. From germline, CDR1 is SGHAT and CDR2 FQNNGV. CDR3 coding DNA: TGTGCCAGCACTCCCGCAGATACGCAGTATTTT. This encodes CASTPADTQYF.

The J gene is TRBJ2-5, the V gene TRBV19; TRBD2 might be the D (6 bases). V lost 5 bases and J lost 2, with 15 bases in between. Germline assignment: CDR1 LNHDA and CDR2 SQIVND (reference sequence). The CDR3 runs 15 residues. In nucleotides, the CDR3 is TGTGCCAGTAGTGACCATAGCGGATTTCAAGAGACCCAGTACTTC. Translating gives CASSDHSGFQETQYF.

The CDR3 DNA reads TGCAGTGCTAGCTATTCAGGGAAGGCCGGGGAGCTGTTTTTT. Protein sequence: CSASYSGKAGELFF. V usage is TRBV20-1 and J usage is TRBJ2-2; D is perhaps TRBD1 (5 bases). The germline V gene has CDR1 DFQATT and CDR2 SNEGSKA (reference sequence). V lost 3 bases and J 6 bases, leaving 14 bases between the germline ends. The CDR3 runs to 14 residues.

The chain uses TRBV7-2 and TRBJ2-7, with 9 bases aligning to TRBD2. J gave up 3 bases and V 0 bases, and 6 bases lay outside the gene matches. The CDR3 covers 16 residues. Germline V CDR1 and CDR2: SGHTA, FQGNSA. The CDR3 DNA is TGTGCCAGCAGCTTAGCGCCGGGACTAGCAGTCTACGAGCAGTACTTC. Amino acids: CASSLAPGLAVYEQYF. Full variable domain (missing parts from reference TRBV7-2 and TRBJ2-7): GAGVSQSPSNKVTEKGKDVELRCDPISGHTALYWYRQSLGQGLEFLIYFQGNSAPDKSGLPSDRFSAERTGGSVSTLTIQRTQQEDSAVYLCASSLAPGLAVYEQYFGPGTRLTVT.

This clonotype was counted between two and nine times. This sequence joins TRBV6-6 and TRBJ2-5; TRBD2 matches at 11 bases. This CDR3 has 16 amino acids. Germline V gives CDR1 MNHNY, CDR2 SVGAGI (reference sequence). Trimming at V came to 5 bases and at J to 7 bases, leaving 12 bases not matched to a gene. CDR3 nucleotide sequence: TGTGCCAGCAGTCCCGGGACTAGCGGTTCCGCGGGGACCCAGTACTTC. The encoded protein is CASSPGTSGSAGTQYF.

This chain connects TRBV6-2 or TRBV6-3 to TRBJ2-5; the D gene is possibly TRBD2 (6 bases). Looked up from germline, CDR1 is MNHEY and CDR2 is SVGEGT. This CDR3 region has 13 residues. Deletions cut 2 bases from V and 2 bases from J, with 6 bases between. The CDR3 spells CASSYGRQETQYF. The DNA of the CDR3 is TGTGCCAGCAGTTACGGGAGGCAAGAGACCCAGTACTTC.

This clonotype was observed at least ten times. The chain recombines TRBV18 with TRBJ2-5; 11 positions match TRBD2. Germline CDR1 KGHSH, CDR2 LQKENI. The length of the CDR3 is 14 residues. J lost 4 bases, V lost 5 bases, and 3 bases had no gene match. CDR3 loop: CASSKGLAGETQYF. The CDR3 DNA reads TGTGCCAGCTCAAAAGGACTAGCGGGAGAGACCCAGTACTTC.

This chain uses TRBV7-6 with TRBJ1-1; D not resolved. The CDR3 is 11 residues long. Deletions cut 6 bases from V and 13 bases from J, with 15 bases between. Germline V lookup: CDR1 SGHVS, CDR2 FNYEAQ. CDR3 nucleotide sequence: TGTGCCAGCAGTACCCCTCTGGAGCATTTCTTT. Amino acid sequence: CASSTPLEHFF.

In this sample, this clonotype turned up a few times. This rearrangement joins TRBV5-1 to TRBJ2-5; 11 nucleotides agree with TRBD2. This CDR3 spans 14 amino acids. Germline V lookup: CDR1 SGHRS, CDR2 YFSETQ. Trimming at V came to 6 bases and at J to 4 bases, leaving 5 bases not matched to a gene. For the CDR3, the DNA is TGCGCCAGCACCAACCTAGCGGGAGGAGAGACCCAGTACTTC. Amino acid sequence: CASTNLAGGETQYF.

The gene calls are TRBV24-1 and TRBJ2-2; TRBD1 might be the D (6 bases). The CDR3 has 16 residues. Per germline, CDR1 KGHDR and CDR2 SFDVKD. The V gene lost 4 bases and the J gene lost 0 bases, with 11 bases spanning the gap. The CDR3 bases are TGTGCCACCAGTGACCCAGGGGAATCGAACACCGGGGAGCTGTTTTTT. Its translation: CATSDPGESNTGELFF.

This chain links TRBV7-8 with TRBJ2-2; D call uncertain. The V end lost 3 bases, the J end lost 7 bases, and 15 bases lay between the germline ends. The CDR3 spans 15 residues. The germline CDR1 and CDR2 sequences are SGHVS and FQNEAQ. CDR3 protein: CASSLARIRGGELFF. The CDR3 DNA reads TGTGCCAGCAGCTTGGCCAGGATCCGAGGCGGGGAGCTGTTTTTT.

There are a few counts of this clonotype. The chain joins TRBV21-1 to TRBJ1-1; TRBD1, the D gene given by the table, was not confirmed from the DNA. TRBV21-1 is a recognized pseudogene. CDR3 size: 19 residues. CDR3 region: CASKGDKPVSGKVDTEAFF. DNA of the CDR3: TGTGCCAGCAAGGGGGATAAACCCGTTTCGGGGAAGGTCGACACTGAAGCTTTCTTT.

This clonotype was recorded many times. The DNA of the CDR3 is TGCAGTGCTAAAGCGGATAACTCCTATAATTCACCCCTCCACTTT. This encodes CSAKADNSYNSPLHF. The V call is TRBV20-1, the J call TRBJ1-6; D is ambiguous. This CDR3 contains 15 residues. Germline V CDR1 and CDR2: DFQATT, SNEGSKA (reference sequence). The V gene lost 4 bases and the J gene lost 0 bases, with 10 bases spanning the gap.

This clonotype was detected a few times. The chain joins TRBV20-1 to TRBJ1-6; no clear D. The germline CDR1 and CDR2 sequences are DFQATT and SNEGSKA (reference sequence). Trimming stripped 0 bases from V and 5 bases from J, with 14 bases between. The CDR3 sequence is 16 residues long. CDR3 in DNA: TGCAGTGCTAGAGATTACCGCCCAGATAATAATTCACCCCTCCACTTT. It specifies CSARDYRPDNNSPLHF.